This T cell receptor beta chain is drawn from a study of T-cell memory formation after mild COVID-19. Deletions cut 4 bases from V and 2 bases from J, with 14 bases between. This CDR3 comprises 15 residues. Germline V gene lookup returns CDR1 MGHRA and CDR2 YSYEKL. Using its own MiXCR run on the 5' RACE reads, TCRdb lists one record per CDR3 protein. Here the sample spans under 150,000 distinct CDR3 sequences, about a fifth being singletons. Study-level points and caveats: Second-wave clones that peaked on day 37 lacked confirmed SARS-CoV-2 specificity. Whereas later expanders leaned CD4+, clones contracting day 15 to 85 showed a balanced CD4/CD8 makeup. Pre-infection memory harbored some responding clones, suggesting cross-reactive memory joined.

As regards this clonotype: Its antigen is currently unknown.

The material sequenced was PBMCs or a T cell subset sorted from them (not recorded which). This receptor was identified in a man aged 18 to 29 who had mild COVID-19 (a few samples of this study predate the infection). Cell type and time point are not known. The chain combines TRBV4-1 with TRBJ1-1; D perhaps matches TRBD1 (6 bases). Here the CDR3 DNA reads TGCGCCAGCAGCCGAGCCGGGACACTTAACACTGAAGCTTTCTTT. Its protein is CASSRAGTLNTEAFF.